The T cell receptor (beta chain) under discussion was sequenced for a study of identifying expanded T cells in peripheral blood. Study-wide results and caveats: Across healthy donors, higher total template counts meant significantly greater approximately 2-week count variance. Differentially abundant clones: 0.95 to 1.5 between replicates, approximately 15 at 2 to 3 weeks, more than 18 at four.

V shed 3 bases, J shed 9 bases, and the junction held 9 bases outside the gene matches. Germline values: CDR1 MDHEN, CDR2 SYDVKM. This CDR3 spans 15 amino acids. Remarks on this clone: The antigen is not known.

Profiling relied on immunoSEQ multiplex PCR, and the TCRdb table lists in-frame clones only, not all of them. The data contain more than 45,000 clones, approximately 89% of them seen just once; the ten biggest clones take up 3% to 4%. During the collection period, no donor immune events like infections were recorded. The chain recombines TRBV28 with TRBJ2-1; TRBD1 matches at 9 bases. Material: blood. This clonotype was sampled from a person aged 18 to 69 in good health. The CDR3 DNA sequence: TGTGCCAGCAGTTTTTCCTGGACAGGGGTAGGTGAGCAGTTCTTC. Translated, it gives CASSFSWTGVGEQFF.